This entry features one TCR beta chain sequence. These data come from a study of blood T cell repertoires in COVID-19. Study overall: COVID-19 samples from acute and convalescent phases originated in the United States, Italy and Spain. The cDNA or gDNA used as material had been derived from T cells, B-cell-depleted T cells, or PBMCs.

Germline V gene sequence: CDR1 MGHDK, CDR2 SYGVNS. Trimming left V 2 bases short and J 9 bases short, with 15 bases between. The CDR3 contains 14 residues. Per the original methods: Scientists estimated how many nucleated cells there were by amplifying reference gene primers. Profiling relied on immunoSEQ multiplex PCR, and the TCRdb table lists in-frame clones only, not all of them. V and J calls and clone size are as listed in that table; D and trimming were resolved from the DNA. Of 130,000 or so clones in the sample, roughly 88% were seen once. The source material was peripheral blood. This TCR derives from a woman aged 60-75 years with acute or convalescent COVID-19. The chain is built from TRBV25-1 and TRBJ2-3; tentatively, D is TRBD2 (5 bases). CDR3 in amino acids: CASSEEGTGITQYF. The CDR3 nucleotides read TGTGCCAGCAGTGAAGAGGGTACTGGGATAACGCAGTATTTT.